A single sample gave rise to the 30 T cell receptor beta chains below, sequenced in a study of shared clonotypes between healthy human individuals. Sequencing was performed with immunoSEQ multiplex PCR; in TCRdb, only in-frame clones are kept and a portion is missing. The data hold fewer than 850,000 clones, with more than 70% observed a single time. The sequenced sample was memory CD4+ T cells sorted from blood. Subset here: CD45RA-negative fraction. All receptors come from a woman aged 30 to 39 in good health.

For this clone: Other DNA sequences in the same sample also yield this CDR3. In DNA form, the CDR3 reads TGTGCCAGCAGTTTAGGTGGCTACGAGCAGTACTTC. Translating gives CASSLGGYEQYF. The V gene is TRBV28, the J gene TRBJ2-7; D gene unclear. V shed 2 bases and J shed 3 bases, with 5 bases lying between them. CDR3 length: 12 amino acids. CDR1 and CDR2 from the germline V gene are MDHEN and SYDVKM.

The CDR3 region is CASSQGTGNTGELFF. The CDR3 DNA follows: TGTGCCAGCAGCCAAGGGACAGGGAACACCGGGGAGCTGTTTTTT. This chain connects TRBV6-1 to TRBJ2-2; TRBD1 aligns across 8 bases. Germline trimming cut 6 bases from V and 1 base from J; bases unmatched to any gene: 4. The CDR3 loop spans 15 amino acids. CDR1 and CDR2 from the germline V gene are MNHNS and SASEGT.

The V and J genes are TRBV30 and TRBJ2-1; 15 bases are shared with TRBD2. The CDR3 has 16 residues. The V gene's germline CDR1 is GTSNPN and CDR2 SVGIG (reference sequence). The V and J ends lost 0 bases and 7 bases, in that order; junction bases with no gene match: 4. The CDR3 nucleotides are TGTGCCTGGAGTGTACGGACTAGCGGGAGGGCGAATGAGCAGTTCTTC. It is translated as CAWSVRTSGRANEQFF.

The chain carries TRBV5-1 and TRBJ2-1; no definite D call. Germline V gene lookup returns CDR1 SGHRS and CDR2 YFSETQ. The CDR3 has 16 amino acids. V was shortened by 0 bases and J by 4 bases, with 14 bases between the two germline ends. CDR3 region: CASSLAPGGVYNEQFF. The CDR3, as DNA: TGCGCCAGCAGCTTGGCCCCGGGCGGTGTATACAATGAGCAGTTCTTC.

The V gene is TRBV10-1, the J gene TRBJ2-1, with 7 bases fitting TRBD2. Unmatched junction bases numbered 8, after V lost 0 bases and J lost 9 bases. The length of the CDR3 is 15 residues. From germline, CDR1 is WNHNN and CDR2 SYGVQD (reference sequence). The DNA for the CDR3 is TGCGCCAGCAGTGAGTCTAGCAGCGGGAATAGTGAGCAGTTCTTC. It translates to CASSESSSGNSEQFF.

This chain connects TRBV19 to TRBJ2-5, with 10 bases matching TRBD1. In germline, CDR1 is LNHDA, CDR2 SQIVND (reference sequence). The ends lost 9 bases at V and 0 bases at J; junction bases unmatched: 7. The length of the CDR3 is 15 residues. CDR3 region: CASRKGQGYQETQYF. CDR3 DNA sequence: TGTGCCAGCAGAAAGGGACAGGGGTACCAAGAGACCCAGTACTTC.

This chain links TRBV5-5 with TRBJ2-7, with D unclear. The CDR3 runs to 12 residues. Germline V gene sequence: CDR1 SGHKS, CDR2 YYEKEE (reference sequence). The V end lost 3 bases, the J end lost 5 bases, and 9 bases lay between the germline ends. CDR3 sequence reads: CASSSMWDEQYF. CDR3 DNA: TGTGCCAGCAGCTCTATGTGGGACGAGCAGTACTTC.

CDR3 amino acids: CASSLVPPGVFGVYNEQFF. The CDR3 DNA is TGTGCCAGCAGCTTAGTGCCGCCGGGAGTCTTCGGAGTGTACAATGAGCAGTTCTTC. The chain couples TRBV7-9 to TRBJ2-1, with D possibly being TRBD2 (6 bases). Between the trimmed V and J ends, which lost 1 base and 4 bases, there was a span of 23 bases. The CDR3 has 19 amino acids. The germline V gene encodes CDR1 SEHNR and CDR2 FQNEAQ (reference sequence).

The J gene is TRBJ2-7, the V gene TRBV4-2; 12 bases agree with TRBD2. Trimming took 3 bases from V and 1 from J; bases not matched to a gene: 10. This CDR3 spans 18 amino acids. The V gene's germline CDR1 is LGHNA and CDR2 YNFKEQ. In DNA, the CDR3 is TGTGCCAGCAGCCACACGCCGATGGGGACTAGCGGGTCCTACGAGCAGTACTTC. This codes for CASSHTPMGTSGSYEQYF.

CDR3 DNA sequence: TGTGCCAGTAGTATTCGGGGGGTGACCTACGAGCAGTACTTC. Amino acids: CASSIRGVTYEQYF. This chain connects TRBV19 to TRBJ2-7; 7 positions agree with TRBD2. The CDR3 extends over 14 amino acids. The trim removed 3 bases at V and 2 bases at J, leaving 4 bases unmatched. CDR1 is LNHDA and CDR2 is SQIVND in the germline V gene (reference sequence).

The chain recombines TRBV19 with TRBJ2-1; 9 positions match TRBD2. V lost 8 bases and J lost 1; bases outside the gene matches: 15. In germline, CDR1 is LNHDA, CDR2 SQIVND (reference sequence). The CDR3 sequence is 18 residues long. The DNA of the CDR3 is TGTGCCAGTTTCCCGCGGGAGGGAGGGTTGAATTCCTACAATGAGCAGTTCTTC. As protein: CASFPREGGLNSYNEQFF.

This rearrangement joins TRBV7-3 to TRBJ2-2; 7 bases are shared with TRBD2. Losses at the gene ends were 6 bases for V and 3 bases for J; bases not matched to a gene: 10. Germline V gene sequence: CDR1 SGHTA, CDR2 FQGTGA. The CDR3 covers 16 residues. CDR3 DNA sequence: TGTGCCAGCAGGGTGTCTAGCGGAATCCACACCGGGGAGCTGTTTTTT. Translating gives CASRVSSGIHTGELFF.

The CDR3 DNA is TGTGCCAGCAGCGTAGGGGGACAGCAAGAGACCCAGTACTTC. Protein sequence: CASSVGGQQETQYF. The rearrangement joins TRBV9 to TRBJ2-5; TRBD1 matches 7 bases. CDR1 is SGDLS and CDR2 is YYNGEE in the germline V gene. Germline trimming cut 0 bases from V and 2 bases from J; bases unmatched to any gene: 1. This CDR3 comprises 14 residues.

The table lists this clone with a count of one. J is TRBJ1-1 and V is TRBV7-2, with 8 bases fitting TRBD1. This CDR3 is built from 15 residues. The J segment lost 5 bases and the V segment lost 4 bases, leaving 9 bases of the junction unmatched. Per germline, CDR1 SGHTA and CDR2 FQGNSA. The CDR3 here is CASSSRPGQATEAFF. The CDR3 DNA reads TGTGCCAGCAGCTCCCGACCGGGACAGGCAACTGAAGCTTTCTTT.

The V gene is TRBV28, the J gene TRBJ1-2; D remains unclear. The CDR3 covers 14 residues. V was trimmed by 6 bases and J by 2 bases, leaving 13 bases between them. Germline V lookup: CDR1 MDHEN, CDR2 SYDVKM. The CDR3 region has the DNA TGTGCCAGCAGCGATAGGACGGGGAACTATGGCTACACCTTC. Amino acid sequence: CASSDRTGNYGYTF.

The rearrangement links TRBV28 to TRBJ1-5; D remains ambiguous. Trimming pared 6 bases from V and 6 bases from J, leaving 18 bases between. Germline CDR1 MDHEN, CDR2 SYDVKM. CDR3 length equals 15 residues. The CDR3 is CASRPTTWESQPQHF. CDR3 bases: TGTGCCAGCAGGCCTACGACATGGGAGAGTCAGCCCCAGCATTTT.

Of note for this clone: A single base separates this from a much larger clone, so it may be a read error. The chain carries TRBV13 and TRBJ2-6; maybe TRBD2 (5 bases). The V gene's germline CDR1 is PRHDT and CDR2 FYEKMQ (reference sequence). This CDR3 spans 14 amino acids. V lost 7 bases and J 0 bases, leaving 7 bases between the germline ends. CDR3 coding DNA: TGTGCCAGCACCCGGGGCTCTGGGGCCAACGTCCTGACTTTC. Translating it yields CASTRGSGANVLTF.

To note about this clone: The same CDR3 arises from other DNA sequences in this sample as well. The chain uses TRBV14 and TRBJ2-1; 7 bases are a match to TRBD2. The length of the CDR3 is 15 residues. V gave up 1 base and J gave up 0 bases; unmatched junction bases: 0. In germline, CDR1 is SGHDN, CDR2 FVKESK. The CDR3 protein is CASSQGGSSYNEQFF. The DNA of the CDR3 is TGTGCCAGCAGCCAAGGCGGGAGCTCCTACAATGAGCAGTTCTTC.

The chain couples TRBV25-1 to TRBJ2-5; TRBD2 might be the D (6 bases). Germline CDR1 is MGHDK and CDR2 is SYGVNS. Between the trimmed V and J ends, which lost 3 bases and 3 bases, there was a span of 14 bases. This CDR3 spans 15 amino acids. CDR3 nucleotide sequence: TGTGCCAGCAGTGATGGGCTAGCGACCAAAGAGACCCAGTACTTC. Amino acids: CASSDGLATKETQYF.

J is TRBJ2-1 and V is TRBV29-1; 7 positions match TRBD2. Trimming at V came to 3 bases and at J to 7 bases, leaving 6 bases not matched to a gene. CDR3 length equals 13 residues. In germline, CDR1 is SQVTM, CDR2 ANQGSEA. CDR3 region: CSVERREGNEQFF. Written as DNA, the CDR3 is TGCAGCGTTGAGCGCAGGGAGGGGAATGAGCAGTTCTTC.

This chain joins TRBV21-1 and TRBJ2-5. TRBV21-1 constitutes a pseudogene. The CDR3 has 13 amino acids. The CDR3 loop reads CASSNLDQETQYF. The CDR3 coding sequence is TGTGCCAGCAGCAACCTTGATCAAGAGACCCAGTACTTC.

V and J are TRBV19 and TRBJ2-7; no firm D call. Trimming cost V 6 bases and J 3 bases, with 3 bases left between them. Per the germline V gene, CDR1 is LNHDA and CDR2 is SQIVND (reference sequence). This CDR3 is built from 10 residues. This CDR3 is CASRDYEQYF. CDR3 coding DNA: TGTGCCAGTAGGGACTACGAGCAGTACTTC.

The chain combines TRBV6-5 with TRBJ2-7; possibly TRBD1 or TRBD2 for D (5 bases each). Germline assignment: CDR1 MNHEY and CDR2 SVGAGI. V lost 4 bases and J 4 bases, leaving 11 bases between the germline ends. The CDR3 sequence is 13 residues long. Here the CDR3 reads CASSLGTTYEQYF. CDR3 sequence (DNA): TGTGCCAGCAGTTTGGGGACCACATACGAGCAGTACTTC.

V gene TRBV6-1 combines with J gene TRBJ2-5; 7 bases agree with TRBD2. The CDR3 is made up of 16 amino acids. J gave up 4 bases and V 1 base, and 9 bases lay outside the gene matches. Germline loops: CDR1 MNHNS, CDR2 SASEGT. CDR3 in amino acids: CASSEVPGTTGETQYF. CDR3 sequence (DNA): TGTGCCAGCAGTGAAGTCCCGGGGACTACCGGAGAGACCCAGTACTTC.

The chain is built from TRBV7-6 and TRBJ2-7; D remains ambiguous. Trimming left V 5 bases short and J 6 bases short, with 17 bases between. CDR1 SGHVS and CDR2 FNYEAQ come from the germline V gene. CDR3 length: 14 residues. The CDR3 nucleotides are TGTGCCAGCAGCCCAGGACCCGGTGGCCTCGAGCAGTACTTC. As protein: CASSPGPGGLEQYF. The variable domain in full, with the rest retrieved from reference TRBV7-6 and TRBJ2-7, is GAGVSQSPRYKVTKRGQDVALRCDPISGHVSLYWYRQALGQGPEFLTYFNYEAQQDKSGLPNDRFSAERPEGSISTLTIQRTEQRDSAMYRCASSPGPGGLEQYFGPGTRLTVT.

This clone was found a few times. The chain carries TRBV7-9 and TRBJ1-4; D is possibly TRBD1 (6 bases). V was shortened by 4 bases and J by 5 bases, with 11 bases between the two germline ends. This CDR3 comprises 14 residues. In germline, CDR1 is SEHNR, CDR2 FQNEAQ (reference sequence). CDR3 loop: CASSYGQRNEKLFF. The CDR3 region has the DNA TGTGCCAGCAGCTACGGACAGAGAAATGAAAAACTGTTTTTT. Full variable domain (remainder filled in from reference TRBV7-9 and TRBJ1-4): DTGVSQNPRHKITKRGQNVTFRCDPISEHNRLYWYRQTLGQGPEFLTYFQNEAQLEKSRLLSDRFSAERPKGSFSTLEIQRTEQGDSAMYLCASSYGQRNEKLFFGSGTQLSVL.

The table lists this clone with a count of one. The rearrangement uses TRBV2 and TRBJ1-1; possibly TRBD1 for D (6 bases). CDR1 is SNHLY and CDR2 is FYNNEI in the germline V gene. Trimming shortened V by 5 bases and J by 1 base, and 17 bases separated the two germline ends. The CDR3 runs to 16 residues. The CDR3 coding sequence is TGTGCCAGCAGTCACTTCCCGGGACATCCGAACACTGAAGCTTTCTTT. As protein: CASSHFPGHPNTEAFF.

The rearrangement links TRBV28 to TRBJ2-3; D gene uncertain. Germline V gives CDR1 MDHEN, CDR2 SYDVKM. This CDR3 has 18 amino acids. Trimming removed 4 bases at V and 1 base at J, with 21 bases between. In DNA form, the CDR3 reads TGTGCCAGCAGTTCCGATCGAAGGCCCTTACCTCGCACAGATACGCAGTATTTT. Encoded protein: CASSSDRRPLPRTDTQYF.

V gene TRBV5-4 combines with J gene TRBJ1-1; D remains ambiguous. CDR1 SGHNT and CDR2 YYREEE come from the germline V gene (reference sequence). The CDR3 contains 15 residues. The ends were cut back, 4 bases at V and 1 base at J, with 14 bases in the middle. The CDR3 DNA reads as TGTGCCAGCAGCCCAGGCCCTCCACGGAACACTGAAGCTTTCTTT. It codes for CASSPGPPRNTEAFF.

The chain carries TRBV6-5 and TRBJ2-5; the D gene is possibly TRBD2 (5 bases). V was pared by 7 bases and J by 0 bases, with 6 bases between. Germline V CDR1 and CDR2: MNHEY, SVGAGI. The CDR3 covers 12 residues. The CDR3 sequence is CASKDYQETQYF. For the CDR3, the DNA is TGTGCCAGCAAGGACTACCAAGAGACCCAGTACTTC.